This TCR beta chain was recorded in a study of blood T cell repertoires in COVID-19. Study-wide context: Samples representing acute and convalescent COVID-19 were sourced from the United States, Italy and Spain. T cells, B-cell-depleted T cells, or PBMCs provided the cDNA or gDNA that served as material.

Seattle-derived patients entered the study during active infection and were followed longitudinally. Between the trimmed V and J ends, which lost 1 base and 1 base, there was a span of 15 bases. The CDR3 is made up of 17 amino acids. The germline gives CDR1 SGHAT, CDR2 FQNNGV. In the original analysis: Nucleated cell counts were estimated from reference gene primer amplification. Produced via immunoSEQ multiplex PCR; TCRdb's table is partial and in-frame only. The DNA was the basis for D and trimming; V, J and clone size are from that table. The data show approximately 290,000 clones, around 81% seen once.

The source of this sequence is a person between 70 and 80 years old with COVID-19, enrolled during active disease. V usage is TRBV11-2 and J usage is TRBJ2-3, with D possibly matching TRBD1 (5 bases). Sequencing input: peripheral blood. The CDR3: CASSLGRRVVGTDTQYF. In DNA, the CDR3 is TGTGCCAGCAGCTTAGGCCGCAGGGTTGTCGGCACAGATACGCAGTATTTT.